This T cell receptor (beta chain) was sequenced during a study of identical twins. The sample holds a few counts of this clonotype. MiXCR, applied by TCRdb to the 5' RACE reads, yields one record per CDR3 protein. This sample yields hundreds of thousands of distinct CDR3 sequences, of which 21% are seen a single time; approximately 4.3% belongs to the top ten. V shed 4 bases and J shed 0 bases, with 9 bases lying between them. The CDR3 is 15 residues long. Germline V lookup: CDR1 LGHNA, CDR2 YSLEER. The data also belong to a second study, concerning T cells expressing NK-cell markers. Per that paper: NKG2C+ dominant clonotype frequencies in over 5 donors were roughly 1.0-7.5% of CD8+ T cells. Where several donors were concerned, these clonotypes also led the CD3+CD56-NKG2C+ fraction. It was still unclear whether expanded NKG2C+ T cell clones were HCMV specific.

The chain carries TRBV4-3 and TRBJ2-2; unclear D gene. This receptor was obtained from a woman aged 18-30 years in good health. The material sequenced was PBMCs. The CDR3 is CASSRSATNTGELFF. The CDR3 region has the DNA TGCGCCAGCAGCCGCTCAGCCACGAACACCGGGGAGCTGTTTTTT.